These T cell receptor beta chains were read from a single sample in a study of cytomegalovirus exposure and HLA in healthy donors. Data came from immunoSEQ multiplex PCR; TCRdb stores just in-frame clones and leaves some out. This table has more than 90,000 clones, about three quarters appearing once. The specimen was PBMCs. These receptors came from a middle-aged man in good health and CMV-seropositive. Each CDR3 is given with its conserved first and last residue. Fields, in order: clone size, D gene, V gene, J gene, CDR3 DNA, CDR3 protein. A D gene is named only where the DNA matches it firmly. Clone size is not always given. Where it is, it says once, few, many or a class for expanded clones.

abundance: NA
d_gene: TRBD2
v_gene: TRBV5-1
j_gene: TRBJ2-7
CDR3nt: TGCGCCAGCAGCACCAGCGGGGGGACCTACGAGCAGTACTTC
CDR3aa: CASSTSGGTYEQYF

abundance: NA
d_gene: TRBD2
v_gene: TRBV5-1
j_gene: TRBJ2-5
CDR3nt: TGCGCCAGCAGCGTGACTAGCGGGGAGCGCCAAGAGACCCAGTACTTC
CDR3aa: CASSVTSGERQETQYF

abundance: NA
d_gene: TRBD1
v_gene: TRBV5-1
j_gene: TRBJ2-2
CDR3nt: TGCGCCAGCAGCAAGAACGGACAGGGGAACACCGGGGAGCTGTTTTTT
CDR3aa: CASSKNGQGNTGELFF

abundance: NA
d_gene: NA
v_gene: TRBV11-3
j_gene: TRBJ2-5
CDR3nt: TGTGCCAGCAGCTCCCGGCCGCCCCACGGGAGTGAAGAGACCCAGTACTTC
CDR3aa: CASSSRPPHGSEETQYF

abundance: NA
d_gene: TRBD2
v_gene: TRBV25-1
j_gene: TRBJ2-5
CDR3nt: TGTGCCAGCAGTGATTTAACTAGCGGGGGTATAACCCAGTACTTC
CDR3aa: CASSDLTSGGITQYF

abundance: NA
d_gene: NA
v_gene: TRBV5-1
j_gene: TRBJ2-5
CDR3nt: TGCGCCAGCAGCTTGGGGCTCCAAGAGACCCAGTACTTC
CDR3aa: CASSLGLQETQYF

abundance: NA
d_gene: TRBD2
v_gene: TRBV5-1
j_gene: TRBJ2-7
CDR3nt: TGCGCCAGCAGCTTGAGCGGGGGGGCCTCCTACGAGCAGTACTTC
CDR3aa: CASSLSGGASYEQYF

abundance: NA
d_gene: NA
v_gene: TRBV7-9
j_gene: TRBJ1-5
CDR3nt: TGTGCCAGCAGCTTAGGTGGGGGGAATCAGCCCCAGCATTTT
CDR3aa: CASSLGGGNQPQHF

abundance: NA
d_gene: TRBD1
v_gene: TRBV2
j_gene: TRBJ2-2
CDR3nt: TGTGCCAGCAGGGAGGCCCCGTGGGACAGGGGGTCGAACACCGGGGAGCTGTTTTTT
CDR3aa: CASREAPWDRGSNTGELFF

abundance: NA
d_gene: TRBD2
v_gene: TRBV27
j_gene: TRBJ2-3
CDR3nt: TGTGCCAGCGCGGGGGGGCGCACAGATACGCAGTATTTT
CDR3aa: CASAGGRTDTQYF

abundance: NA
d_gene: NA
v_gene: TRBV11-2
j_gene: TRBJ2-4
CDR3nt: TGTGCCAGCAGCTTAGGCACCGGGATAGCCAAAAACATTCAGTACTTC
CDR3aa: CASSLGTGIAKNIQYF

abundance: NA
d_gene: TRBD2
v_gene: TRBV9
j_gene: TRBJ2-2
CDR3nt: TGTGCCAGCAGCGTGGGGGTGACTAGCGGGAAATACACCGGGGAGCTGTTTTTT
CDR3aa: CASSVGVTSGKYTGELFF

abundance: NA
d_gene: NA
v_gene: TRBV7-8
j_gene: TRBJ2-7
CDR3nt: TGTGCCAGCAGCCAATCTTCCGGTGGCGAGCAGTACTTC
CDR3aa: CASSQSSGGEQYF

abundance: NA
d_gene: NA
v_gene: TRBV11-2
j_gene: TRBJ2-4
CDR3nt: TGTGCCAGCAGCTTAGATCCAGGGGACGTTTCTGGCCAGTACTTC
CDR3aa: CASSLDPGDVSGQYF

abundance: NA
d_gene: TRBD1
v_gene: TRBV5-6
j_gene: TRBJ1-2
CDR3nt: TGTGCCAGCAGCGAGGACAGGGGGCCTGAGGGCTACACCTTC
CDR3aa: CASSEDRGPEGYTF

abundance: NA
d_gene: TRBD1
v_gene: TRBV4-3
j_gene: TRBJ2-7
CDR3nt: TGCGCCAGCAGCCAAGATCTCAGCGGGACAGGGGGCTACGAGCAGTACTTC
CDR3aa: CASSQDLSGTGGYEQYF

abundance: once
d_gene: NA
v_gene: TRBV29-1
j_gene: TRBJ2-7
CDR3nt: TGCAGCGTTGAATTGGGGGGAGCCCCCTACGAGCAGTACTTC
CDR3aa: CSVELGGAPYEQYF

abundance: NA
d_gene: NA
v_gene: TRBV7-2
j_gene: TRBJ2-7
CDR3nt: TGTGCCAGCAGGGCTGAGGCAGCATCTTACGAGCAGTACTTC
CDR3aa: CASRAEAASYEQYF

abundance: NA
d_gene: NA
v_gene: TRBV6-1
j_gene: TRBJ1-2
CDR3nt: TGTGCCAGCAGTGTCGAGAGGGGGGGTGGCTACACCTTC
CDR3aa: CASSVERGGGYTF

abundance: NA
d_gene: NA
v_gene: TRBV7-3
j_gene: TRBJ2-5
CDR3nt: TGTGCCAGCAGCCAGACTAGGCGGGAGACCCAGTACTTC
CDR3aa: CASSQTRRETQYF

abundance: NA
d_gene: TRBD1
v_gene: TRBV5-1
j_gene: TRBJ2-2
CDR3nt: TGCGCCAGCAGCTTGGAACAGGGGCACACCGGGGAGCTGTTTTTT
CDR3aa: CASSLEQGHTGELFF

abundance: NA
d_gene: TRBD2
v_gene: TRBV5-4
j_gene: TRBJ2-1
CDR3nt: TGTGCCAGCAGCTTGGGCACTAGCGGGGTTTACAATGAGCAGTTCTTC
CDR3aa: CASSLGTSGVYNEQFF

abundance: few
d_gene: NA
v_gene: TRBV15
j_gene: TRBJ2-7
CDR3nt: TGTGCCACCAGCAGAGAAAGACAGACCCTCTCCTACGAGCAGTACTTC
CDR3aa: CATSRERQTLSYEQYF

abundance: NA
d_gene: TRBD2
v_gene: TRBV10-3
j_gene: TRBJ2-3
CDR3nt: TGTGCCATCAGTGAAGGAGGCGGGGGAACCTCAGATACGCAGTATTTT
CDR3aa: CAISEGGGGTSDTQYF

abundance: few
d_gene: TRBD2
v_gene: TRBV7-6
j_gene: TRBJ2-7
CDR3nt: TGTGCCAGCAGCGCTGGACTAGCGGGAGGGCCTCGCGAGCAGTACTTC
CDR3aa: CASSAGLAGGPREQYF

abundance: NA
d_gene: NA
v_gene: TRBV5-1
j_gene: TRBJ2-2
CDR3nt: TGCGCCAGCAGTTACGACAGCCCCGGGGAGCTGTTTTTT
CDR3aa: CASSYDSPGELFF

abundance: NA
d_gene: TRBD1
v_gene: TRBV6-1
j_gene: TRBJ1-1
CDR3nt: TGTGCCAGCAGTTGGGACAGGGCTGAAGCTTTCTTT
CDR3aa: CASSWDRAEAFF

abundance: NA
d_gene: TRBD2
v_gene: TRBV7-6
j_gene: TRBJ2-7
CDR3nt: TGTGCCAGCAGCCAGGCTTCAGCGGGGGGCCCCTACGAGCAGTACTTC
CDR3aa: CASSQASAGGPYEQYF

abundance: NA
d_gene: TRBD2
v_gene: TRBV7-2
j_gene: TRBJ2-2
CDR3nt: TGTGCCAGCAGCTCGGGGACTAGCGTTCGCGGGGAGCTGTTTTTT
CDR3aa: CASSSGTSVRGELFF

abundance: NA
d_gene: NA
v_gene: TRBV19
j_gene: TRBJ2-3
CDR3nt: TGTGCCAGTAGTATCTCGGCGGGGCTTAGGGGAGATACGCAGTATTTT
CDR3aa: CASSISAGLRGDTQYF

abundance: NA
d_gene: NA
v_gene: TRBV12-5
j_gene: TRBJ2-1
CDR3nt: TGTGCTAGTGGTTTGGTCCCAGATACTGAGCAGTTCTTC
CDR3aa: CASGLVPDTEQFF

abundance: few
d_gene: TRBD2
v_gene: TRBV27
j_gene: TRBJ2-1
CDR3nt: TGTGCCAGCGGGGGACTAGGCTACAATGAGCAGTTCTTC
CDR3aa: CASGGLGYNEQFF

abundance: NA
d_gene: NA
v_gene: TRBV7-3
j_gene: TRBJ2-5
CDR3nt: TGTGCCAGCAGCCCTCCTTGGGGAGGTAAAGAGACCCAGTACTTC
CDR3aa: CASSPPWGGKETQYF

abundance: few
d_gene: NA
v_gene: TRBV15
j_gene: TRBJ1-1
CDR3nt: TGTGCCACCAGCAGAACCAGGGTCACTGAAGCTTTCTTT
CDR3aa: CATSRTRVTEAFF

abundance: NA
d_gene: NA
v_gene: TRBV20-1
j_gene: TRBJ2-5
CDR3nt: TGCAGTGCCGACTCGGAGACCCAGTACTTC
CDR3aa: CSADSETQYF

abundance: NA
d_gene: NA
v_gene: TRBV6-5
j_gene: TRBJ2-7
CDR3nt: TGTGCCAGCAGTTATTTCGACGAGCAGTACTTC
CDR3aa: CASSYFDEQYF

abundance: once
d_gene: TRBD2
v_gene: TRBV19
j_gene: TRBJ2-2
CDR3nt: TGTGCCAGTAGTATTCGAAGCGGGGGGTACGCCGGGGAGCTGTTTTTT
CDR3aa: CASSIRSGGYAGELFF

abundance: few
d_gene: NA
v_gene: TRBV28
j_gene: TRBJ1-2
CDR3nt: TGTGCCAGCCGCACCCCAGGGACACTCAACTATGGCTACACCTTC
CDR3aa: CASRTPGTLNYGYTF

abundance: NA
d_gene: TRBD1
v_gene: TRBV9
j_gene: TRBJ2-2
CDR3nt: TGTGCCAGCAGCGCCCGGACAGGGTACACCGGGGAGCTGTTTTTT
CDR3aa: CASSARTGYTGELFF

abundance: NA
d_gene: NA
v_gene: TRBV19
j_gene: TRBJ1-6
CDR3nt: TGTGCCAGTAGCCCCTCGGGCTATAATTCACCCCTCCACTTT
CDR3aa: CASSPSGYNSPLHF

abundance: NA
d_gene: NA
v_gene: TRBV28
j_gene: TRBJ1-2
CDR3nt: TGTGCCAGCAGTTTACCGGGGATCTATGGCTACACCTTC
CDR3aa: CASSLPGIYGYTF

abundance: NA
d_gene: TRBD2
v_gene: TRBV5-6
j_gene: TRBJ2-3
CDR3nt: TGTGCCAGCAGCGAGCCGGGGGGTAAGGGAGATACGCAGTATTTT
CDR3aa: CASSEPGGKGDTQYF

abundance: NA
d_gene: NA
v_gene: TRBV11-3
j_gene: TRBJ1-3
CDR3nt: TGTGCCAGCAGCTTCCAGATGAGGGTCTCCGGAAACACCATATATTTT
CDR3aa: CASSFQMRVSGNTIYF

abundance: NA
d_gene: TRBD1
v_gene: TRBV19
j_gene: TRBJ1-2
CDR3nt: TGTGCCAGTAGTTCACAGGGGGTTGTCGGCTACACCTTC
CDR3aa: CASSSQGVVGYTF

abundance: NA
d_gene: TRBD2
v_gene: TRBV4-1
j_gene: TRBJ2-3
CDR3nt: TGCGCCAGCAGCCCCCGACTAGCGGGGGGGGAAGATACGCAGTATTTT
CDR3aa: CASSPRLAGGEDTQYF

abundance: NA
d_gene: NA
v_gene: TRBV7-3
j_gene: TRBJ2-2
CDR3nt: TGTGCCAGCAGCCTAGGTGCCGGGGAGCTGTTTTTT
CDR3aa: CASSLGAGELFF